This T cell receptor (beta chain) appears in the sequencing data of a study of tumor-infiltrating lymphocytes in primary liver carcinoma. Study-wide context: Men as well as women, aged 30 to 69 years, made up the patients.

Trimming left V 11 bases short and J 0 bases short, with 11 bases between. Germline CDR1 and CDR2: MNHNY and SVGAGI (reference sequence). The CDR3 loop spans 12 amino acids. Unsorted whole blood served as the source of blood RNA, and germline DNA was extracted as well. Investigators obtained around 4 milliliters of peripheral blood ahead of surgery. This clonotype was observed many times. Reverse transcription of about 500 ng total RNA with a constant-region primer produced TCR beta cDNA. Each TCR beta library was derived from three nested multiplex PCR rounds that employed slightly modified ARM-PCR. Running 9 to 10 cycles apiece, the first two PCR rounds relied on TRBV1-TRBV30 forward primers together with a C-beta reverse primer. Via MiXCR, TCRdb re-called the multiplex PCR reads, giving one row per CDR3 protein. This sample carries about 210,000 distinct CDR3 sequences, about 65% of them seen once, and the ten largest clones take around 7.1%.

Sequenced sample: peripheral blood. The chain has TRBV6-6 and TRBJ2-7; the D is unclear. The origin of this receptor is a woman aged 55-70 years with primary liver carcinoma and hepatitis B virus infection. CDR3 DNA: TGTGCCTCAGAGGCGAGCTCCTACGAGCAGTACTTC. Translation gives CASEASSYEQYF.